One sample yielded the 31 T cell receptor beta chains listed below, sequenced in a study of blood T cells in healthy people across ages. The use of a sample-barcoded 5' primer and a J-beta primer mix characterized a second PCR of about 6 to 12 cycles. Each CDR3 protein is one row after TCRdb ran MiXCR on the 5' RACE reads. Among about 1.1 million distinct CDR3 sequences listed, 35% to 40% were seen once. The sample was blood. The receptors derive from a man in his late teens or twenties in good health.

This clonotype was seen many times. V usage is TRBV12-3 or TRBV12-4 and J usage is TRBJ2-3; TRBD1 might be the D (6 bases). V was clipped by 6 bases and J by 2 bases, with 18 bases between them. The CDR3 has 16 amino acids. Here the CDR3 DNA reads TGTGCCAGCAGAGCGGACAGAAGGCTCCACACAGATACGCAGTATTTT. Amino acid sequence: CASRADRRLHTDTQYF.

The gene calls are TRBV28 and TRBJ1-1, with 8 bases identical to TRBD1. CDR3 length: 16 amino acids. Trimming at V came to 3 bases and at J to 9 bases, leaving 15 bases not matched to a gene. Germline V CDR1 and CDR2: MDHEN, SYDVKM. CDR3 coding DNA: TGTGCCAGCAGTTTTGGGGCCGAGGACAGGGCTAGTAAAGCTTTCTTT. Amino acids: CASSFGAEDRASKAFF.

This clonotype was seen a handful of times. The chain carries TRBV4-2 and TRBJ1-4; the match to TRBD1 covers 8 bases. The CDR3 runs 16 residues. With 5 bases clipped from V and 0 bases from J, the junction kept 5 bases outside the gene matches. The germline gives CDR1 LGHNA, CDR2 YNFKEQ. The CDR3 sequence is CASSDRGLATNEKLFF. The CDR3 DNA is TGTGCCAGCAGCGACAGGGGCCTTGCAACTAATGAAAAACTGTTTTTT.

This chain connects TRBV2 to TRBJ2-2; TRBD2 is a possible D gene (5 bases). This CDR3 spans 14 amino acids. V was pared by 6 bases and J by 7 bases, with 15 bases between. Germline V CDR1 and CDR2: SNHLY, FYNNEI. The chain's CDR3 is CASSELGTGGELFF. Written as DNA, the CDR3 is TGTGCCAGCAGCGAACTAGGAACGGGCGGGGAGCTGTTTTTT.

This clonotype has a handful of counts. The CDR3 reads CASSLELFGYTF. In DNA, the CDR3 is TGTGCCAGCAGCTTAGAACTTTTCGGCTACACCTTC. The rearrangement links TRBV7-9 to TRBJ1-2; no firm D call. V was pared by 1 base and J by 8 bases, with 8 bases between. Germline CDR1 is SEHNR and CDR2 is FQNEAQ (reference sequence). The CDR3 has 12 residues.

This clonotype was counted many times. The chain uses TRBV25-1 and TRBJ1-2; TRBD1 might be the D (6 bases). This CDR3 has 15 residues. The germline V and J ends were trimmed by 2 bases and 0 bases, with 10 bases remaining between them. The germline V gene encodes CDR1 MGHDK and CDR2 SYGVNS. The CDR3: CASSEQGPPNYGYTF. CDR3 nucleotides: TGTGCCAGCAGTGAACAGGGGCCTCCTAACTATGGCTACACCTTC.

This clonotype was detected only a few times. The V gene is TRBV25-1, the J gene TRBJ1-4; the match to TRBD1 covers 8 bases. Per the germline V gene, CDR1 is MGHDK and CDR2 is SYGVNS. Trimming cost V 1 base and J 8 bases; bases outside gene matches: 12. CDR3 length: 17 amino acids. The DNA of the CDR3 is TGTGCCAGCAGTGAATTCCTAACGACAGGGGCCAGGGAAAAACTGTTTTTT. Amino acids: CASSEFLTTGAREKLFF.

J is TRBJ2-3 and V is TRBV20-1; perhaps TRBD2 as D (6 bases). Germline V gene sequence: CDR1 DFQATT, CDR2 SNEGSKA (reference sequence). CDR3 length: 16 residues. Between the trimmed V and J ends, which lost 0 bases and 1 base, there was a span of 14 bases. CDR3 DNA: TGCAGTGCTAGAGATTCTGGGCCTAGCGGCACAGATACGCAGTATTTT. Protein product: CSARDSGPSGTDTQYF.

CDR3 bases: TGCAGTGCCCCGCGGGCAGATACGCAGTATTTT. Encoded protein: CSAPRADTQYF. The gene calls are TRBV20-1 and TRBJ2-3; TRBD2 might be the D (5 bases). CDR3 size: 11 residues. CDR1 is DFQATT and CDR2 is SNEGSKA in the germline V gene (reference sequence). V was cut by 6 bases and J by 4 bases, with 8 bases left in between.

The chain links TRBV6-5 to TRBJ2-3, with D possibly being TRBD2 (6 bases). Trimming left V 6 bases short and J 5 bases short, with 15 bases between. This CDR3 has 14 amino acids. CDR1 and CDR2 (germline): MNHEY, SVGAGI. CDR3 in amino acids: CASSRAGPQDTQYF. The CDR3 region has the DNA TGTGCCAGCAGCCGGGCGGGACCCCAAGATACGCAGTATTTT.

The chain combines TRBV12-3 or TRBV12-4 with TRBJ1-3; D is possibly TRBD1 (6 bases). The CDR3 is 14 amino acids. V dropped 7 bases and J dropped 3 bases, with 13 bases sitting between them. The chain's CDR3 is CASNLGQLGNTIYF. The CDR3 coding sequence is TGTGCCAGCAACCTTGGACAGCTTGGAAACACCATATATTTT.

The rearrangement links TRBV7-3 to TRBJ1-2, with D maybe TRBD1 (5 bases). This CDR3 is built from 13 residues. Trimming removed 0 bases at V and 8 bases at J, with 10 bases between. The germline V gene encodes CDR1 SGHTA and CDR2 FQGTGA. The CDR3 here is CASSLTSGTGYTF. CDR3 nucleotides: TGTGCCAGCAGCTTAACGTCGGGGACCGGCTACACCTTC.

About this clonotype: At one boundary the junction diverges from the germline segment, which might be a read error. This chain's CDR3 is CASSLGLAGRERFF. Here the CDR3 DNA reads TGCGCCAGCAGCTTAGGACTAGCGGGTAGGGAGCGGTTCTTC. This chain uses TRBV7-3 with TRBJ2-1, with 11 nucleotides matching TRBD2. CDR1 and CDR2 from the germline V gene are SGHTA and FQGTGA. The CDR3 is 14 amino acids.

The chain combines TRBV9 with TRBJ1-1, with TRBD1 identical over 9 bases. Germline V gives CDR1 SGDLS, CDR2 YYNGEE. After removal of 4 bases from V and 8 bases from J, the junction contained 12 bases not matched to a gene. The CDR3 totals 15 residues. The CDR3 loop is CASSPRQGVEMEAFF. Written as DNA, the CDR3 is TGTGCCAGCAGCCCTCGACAGGGGGTCGAGATGGAAGCTTTCTTT. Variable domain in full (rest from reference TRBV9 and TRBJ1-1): DSGVTQTPKHLITATGQRVTLRCSPRSGDLSVYWYQQSLDQGLQFLIQYYNGEERAKGNILERFSAQQFPDLHSELNLSSLELGDSALYFCASSPRQGVEMEAFFGQGTRLTVV.

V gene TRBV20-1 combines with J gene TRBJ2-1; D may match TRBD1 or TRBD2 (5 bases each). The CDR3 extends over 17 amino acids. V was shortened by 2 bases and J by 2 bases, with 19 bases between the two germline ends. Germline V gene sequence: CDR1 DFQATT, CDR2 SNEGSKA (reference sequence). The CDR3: CSARLPWGTETYNEQFF. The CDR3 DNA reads TGCAGTGCTAGACTCCCCTGGGGGACCGAGACCTACAATGAGCAGTTCTTC.

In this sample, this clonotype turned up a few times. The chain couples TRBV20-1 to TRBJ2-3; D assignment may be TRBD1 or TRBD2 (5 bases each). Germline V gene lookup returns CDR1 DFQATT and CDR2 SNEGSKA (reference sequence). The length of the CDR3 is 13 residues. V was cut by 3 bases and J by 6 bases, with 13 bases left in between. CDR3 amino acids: CSASGAFVDTQYF. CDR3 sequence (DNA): TGCAGTGCTAGCGGGGCCTTCGTCGATACGCAGTATTTT.

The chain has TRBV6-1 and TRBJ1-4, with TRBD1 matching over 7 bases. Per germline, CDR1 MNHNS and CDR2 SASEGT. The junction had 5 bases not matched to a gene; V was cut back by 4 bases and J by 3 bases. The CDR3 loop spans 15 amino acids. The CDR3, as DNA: TGTGCCAGCAGTGGATCGACAGGGTCTAATGAAAAACTGTTTTTT. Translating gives CASSGSTGSNEKLFF.

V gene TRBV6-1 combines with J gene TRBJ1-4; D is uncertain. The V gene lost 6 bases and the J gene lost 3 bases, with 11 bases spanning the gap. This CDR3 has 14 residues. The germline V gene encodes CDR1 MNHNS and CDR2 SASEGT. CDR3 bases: TGTGCCAGCAGCTCCGGGGAAGCTAATGAAAAACTGTTTTTT. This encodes CASSSGEANEKLFF.

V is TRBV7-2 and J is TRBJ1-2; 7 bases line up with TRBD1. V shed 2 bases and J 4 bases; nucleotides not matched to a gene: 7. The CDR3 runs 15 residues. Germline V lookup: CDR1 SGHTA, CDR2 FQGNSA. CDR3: CASSLIRDSFYGYTF. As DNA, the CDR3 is TGTGCCAGCAGCTTAATTAGGGACAGCTTCTATGGCTACACCTTC.

In DNA form, the CDR3 reads TGCGCCAGCAGCCAATTCCCGGGACAGCACAACAATGAGCAGTTCTTC. Protein product: CASSQFPGQHNNEQFF. This chain connects TRBV4-1 to TRBJ2-1, with 7 bases fitting TRBD1. This CDR3 has 16 amino acids. Germline assignment: CDR1 MGHRA and CDR2 YSYEKL. The trim removed 2 bases at V and 5 bases at J, leaving 9 bases unmatched.

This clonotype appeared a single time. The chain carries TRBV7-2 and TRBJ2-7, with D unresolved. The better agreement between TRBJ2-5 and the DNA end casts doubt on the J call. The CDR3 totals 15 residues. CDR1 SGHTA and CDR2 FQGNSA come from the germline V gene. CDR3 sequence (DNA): TGTGCCAGCAGCTCTAGTCGGGCGGTGGGTACGACCCAGTACTTC. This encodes CASSSSRAVGTTQYF.

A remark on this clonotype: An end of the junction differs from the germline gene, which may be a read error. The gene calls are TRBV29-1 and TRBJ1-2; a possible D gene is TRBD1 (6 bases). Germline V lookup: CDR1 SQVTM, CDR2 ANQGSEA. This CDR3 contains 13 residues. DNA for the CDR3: TGCAGCGCCCTGAGGGGGGCGGATACTGGCTGCACCTTC. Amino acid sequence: CSALRGADTGCTF.

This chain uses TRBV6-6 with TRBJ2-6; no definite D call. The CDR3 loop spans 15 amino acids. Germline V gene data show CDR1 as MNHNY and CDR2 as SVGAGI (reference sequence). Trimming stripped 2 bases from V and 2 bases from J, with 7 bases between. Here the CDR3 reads CASSYALTGANVLTF. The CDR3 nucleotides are TGTGCCAGCAGTTACGCCCTCACTGGGGCCAACGTCCTGACTTTC.

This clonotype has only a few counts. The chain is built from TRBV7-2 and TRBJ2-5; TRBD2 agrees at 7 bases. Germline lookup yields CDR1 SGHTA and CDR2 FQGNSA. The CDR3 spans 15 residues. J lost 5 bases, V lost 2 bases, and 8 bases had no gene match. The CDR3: CASSLFGGGDETQYF. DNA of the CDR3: TGTGCCAGCAGCTTATTCGGTGGGGGGGATGAGACCCAGTACTTC.

CDR3 sequence (DNA): TGTGCCAGCTCACCACCGGTAAACTATGAGCAGTACTTC. Translation: CASSPPVNYEQYF. The gene calls are TRBV18 and TRBJ2-1; no clear D gene. The J call may be in error: the DNA end matches TRBJ2-7 better. This CDR3 comprises 13 residues. Germline CDR1 and CDR2: KGHSH and LQKENI.

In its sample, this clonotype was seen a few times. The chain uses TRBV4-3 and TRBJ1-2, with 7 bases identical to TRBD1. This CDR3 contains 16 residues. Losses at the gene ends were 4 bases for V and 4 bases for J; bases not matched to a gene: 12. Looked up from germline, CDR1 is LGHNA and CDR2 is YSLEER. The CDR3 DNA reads TGCGCCAGCAGCCCGTCCGCCCGGGACAGCCTCTATGGCTACACCTTC. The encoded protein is CASSPSARDSLYGYTF.

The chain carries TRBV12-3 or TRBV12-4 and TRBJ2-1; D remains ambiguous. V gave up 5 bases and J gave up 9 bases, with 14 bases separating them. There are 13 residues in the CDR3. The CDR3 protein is CASSPQAPGEQFF. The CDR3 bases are TGTGCCAGCAGTCCGCAGGCTCCTGGTGAGCAGTTCTTC.

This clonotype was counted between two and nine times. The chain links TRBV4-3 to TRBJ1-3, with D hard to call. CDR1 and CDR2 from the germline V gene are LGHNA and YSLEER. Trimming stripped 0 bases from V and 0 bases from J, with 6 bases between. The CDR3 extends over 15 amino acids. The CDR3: CASSQDGTSGNTIYF. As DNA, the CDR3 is TGCGCCAGCAGCCAAGATGGTACCTCTGGAAACACCATATATTTT.

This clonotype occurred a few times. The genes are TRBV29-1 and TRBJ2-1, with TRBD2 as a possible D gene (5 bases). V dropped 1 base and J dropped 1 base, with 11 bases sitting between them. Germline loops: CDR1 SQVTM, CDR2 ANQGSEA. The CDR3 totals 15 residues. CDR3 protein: CSVEGSIASYNEQFF. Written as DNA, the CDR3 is TGCAGCGTTGAAGGAAGTATAGCGTCCTACAATGAGCAGTTCTTC.

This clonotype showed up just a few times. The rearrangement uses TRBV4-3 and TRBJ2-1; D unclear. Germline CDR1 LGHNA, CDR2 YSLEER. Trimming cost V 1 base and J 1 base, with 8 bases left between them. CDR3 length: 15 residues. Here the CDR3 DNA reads TGCGCCAGCAGCCAAGGGCCAGCATCCTACAATGAGCAGTTCTTC. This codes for CASSQGPASYNEQFF.

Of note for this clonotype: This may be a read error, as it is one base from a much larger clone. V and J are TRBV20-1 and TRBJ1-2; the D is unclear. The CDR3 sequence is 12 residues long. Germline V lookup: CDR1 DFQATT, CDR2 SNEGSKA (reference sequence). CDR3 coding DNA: TGCAGTGCGCCAATCGAAGGCTATAGCTACACCTTC. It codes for CSAPIEGYSYTF.